This T cell receptor beta chain originates from a study of blood T cells in healthy people across ages. Germline-derived CDR1 and CDR2 are DFQATT and SNEGSKA (reference sequence). The CDR3 is 13 amino acids. Trimming took off 3 bases at V and 6 bases at J, with 14 bases between the two ends. A second roughly 6 to 12 cycle PCR used barcoded and J-beta primers. TCRdb reprocessed the 5' RACE reads via MiXCR and lists one record per CDR3 protein. The repertoire has 1.5 million to 2 million distinct CDR3 sequences, around half of them found once; the top ten carry approximately 2.1%. The table lists this clonotype with a few counts.

The J gene is TRBJ1-2, the V gene TRBV20-1; D possibly corresponds to TRBD1 (5 bases). The sequence was collected from a woman between 40 and 50 years old in good health. Sequencing was carried out using blood. In DNA form, the CDR3 reads TGCAGTGCTAGGAATCAGGGACGAGATGGCTACACCTTC. Its protein is CSARNQGRDGYTF.